Each of the 5 T cell receptor beta chains below was sequenced from the same sample in a study of CD8+ T cells in alopecia areata. The treatment here: oral pan-JAK inhibitor, 5-10 mg twice daily. RNA extraction was followed by reverse transcription into cDNA, which acted as the sequencing template. Using immunoSEQ multiplex PCR, the repertoire was profiled, and TCRdb retains in-frame clones only, with some absent. The sample has 150,000 to 200,000 clones; approximately 61% are singletons. Sequencing used CD4+ T cells sorted from blood, obtained at week 24, from a patient treated with tofacitinib. These receptors came from a human donor with alopecia areata.

The chain links TRBV5-1 to TRBJ1-1, with a weak D call TRBD1 (5 bases). Between the trimmed V and J ends, which lost 6 bases and 4 bases, there was a span of 10 bases. The CDR3 is made up of 12 amino acids. CDR1 is SGHRS and CDR2 is YFSETQ in the germline V gene. Here the CDR3 DNA reads TGCGCCAGCACCCAGGGAGGCACTGAAGCTTTCTTT. Encoded protein: CASTQGGTEAFF.

The chain carries TRBV5-6 and TRBJ1-2, with 7 bases lining up with TRBD1. Looked up from germline, CDR1 is SGHDT and CDR2 is YYEEEE. Trimming removed 5 bases from V and 3 bases from J; junction bases left unmatched: 7. The CDR3 runs to 14 residues. In DNA, the CDR3 is TGTGCCAGCAGTTCTACCGGGACAGACTATGGCTACACCTTC. It encodes CASSSTGTDYGYTF.

This chain joins TRBV4-3 and TRBJ2-1; 9 bases agree with TRBD1. Germline CDR1 and CDR2: LGHNA and YSLEER. The CDR3 consists of 15 residues. The junction had 5 bases not matched to a gene; V was cut back by 1 base and J by 7 bases. CDR3 DNA: TGCGCCAGCAGCCAAGGGACAGGGGTTAGGAATGAGCAGTTCTTC. It is translated as CASSQGTGVRNEQFF.

The chain links TRBV7-2 to TRBJ2-6, with 8 bases aligning to TRBD1. This CDR3 region has 18 residues. Germline values: CDR1 SGHTA, CDR2 FQGNSA. With 1 base clipped from V and 3 bases from J, the junction kept 8 bases outside the gene matches. CDR3 region: CASSLVGQGLGGANVLTF. The CDR3 region has the DNA TGTGCCAGCAGCTTAGTAGGACAGGGTTTAGGTGGGGCCAACGTCCTGACTTTC.

V usage is TRBV7-2 and J usage is TRBJ1-5; D call uncertain. The CDR3 is 17 amino acids. Trimming removed 1 base at V and 4 bases at J, with 17 bases between. In germline, CDR1 is SGHTA, CDR2 FQGNSA. The CDR3 spells CASSLEAGWSLNQPQHF. The CDR3 nucleotides read TGTGCCAGCAGCTTAGAGGCTGGGTGGAGCCTAAATCAGCCCCAGCATTTT.